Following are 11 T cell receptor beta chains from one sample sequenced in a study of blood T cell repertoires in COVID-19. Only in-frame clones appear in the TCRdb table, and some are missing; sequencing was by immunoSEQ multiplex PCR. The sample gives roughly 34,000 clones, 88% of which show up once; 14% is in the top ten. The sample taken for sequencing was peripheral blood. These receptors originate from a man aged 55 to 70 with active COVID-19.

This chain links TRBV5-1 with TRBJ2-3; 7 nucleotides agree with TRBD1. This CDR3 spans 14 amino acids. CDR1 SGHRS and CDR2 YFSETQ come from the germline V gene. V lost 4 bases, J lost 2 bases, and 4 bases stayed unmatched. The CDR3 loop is CASSRDSNTDTQYF. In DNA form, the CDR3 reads TGCGCCAGCAGCAGGGACAGTAACACAGATACGCAGTATTTT.

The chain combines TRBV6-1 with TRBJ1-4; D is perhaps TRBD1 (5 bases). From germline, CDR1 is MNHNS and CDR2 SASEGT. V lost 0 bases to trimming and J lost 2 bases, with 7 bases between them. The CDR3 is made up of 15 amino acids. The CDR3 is CASSEAGGTNEKLFF. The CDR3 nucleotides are TGTGCCAGCAGTGAAGCCGGGGGTACTAATGAAAAACTGTTTTTT.

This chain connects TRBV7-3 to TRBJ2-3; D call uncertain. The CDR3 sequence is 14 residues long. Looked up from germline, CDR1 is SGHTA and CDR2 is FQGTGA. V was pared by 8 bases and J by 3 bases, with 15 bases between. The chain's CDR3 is CASSLGLATDTQYF. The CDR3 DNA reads TGTGCCAGCTCCCTCGGGTTGGCTACAGATACGCAGTATTTT.

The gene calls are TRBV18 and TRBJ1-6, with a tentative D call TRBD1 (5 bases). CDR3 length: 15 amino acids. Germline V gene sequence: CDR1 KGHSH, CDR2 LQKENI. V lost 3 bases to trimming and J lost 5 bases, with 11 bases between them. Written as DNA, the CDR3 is TGTGCCAGCTCACCTCGGACACCAGATAATTCACCCCTCCACTTT. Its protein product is CASSPRTPDNSPLHF.

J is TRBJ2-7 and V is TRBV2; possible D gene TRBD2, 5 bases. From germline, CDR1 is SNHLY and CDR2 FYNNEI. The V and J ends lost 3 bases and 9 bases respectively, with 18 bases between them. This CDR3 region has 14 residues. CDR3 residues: CASSDPSLKGAQYF. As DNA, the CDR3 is TGTGCCAGCAGTGATCCCTCCCTAAAGGGAGCGCAGTACTTC. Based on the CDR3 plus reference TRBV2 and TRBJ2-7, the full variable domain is EPEVTQTPSHQVTQMGQEVILRCVPISNHLYFYWYRQILGQKVEFLVSFYNNEISEKSEIFDDQFSVERPDGSNFTLKIRSTKLEDSAMYFCASSDPSLKGAQYFGPGTRLTVT.

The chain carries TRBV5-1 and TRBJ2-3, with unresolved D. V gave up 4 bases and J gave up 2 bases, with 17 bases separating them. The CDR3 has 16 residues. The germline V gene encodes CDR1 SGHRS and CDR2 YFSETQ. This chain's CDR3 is CASSPGAASPTDTQYF. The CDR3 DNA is TGCGCCAGCAGCCCTGGCGCGGCGTCTCCCACAGATACGCAGTATTTT.

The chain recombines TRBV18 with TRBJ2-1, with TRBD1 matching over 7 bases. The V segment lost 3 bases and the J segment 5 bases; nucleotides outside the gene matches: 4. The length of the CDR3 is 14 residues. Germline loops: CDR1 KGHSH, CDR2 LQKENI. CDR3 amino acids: CASSPGQRNNEQFF. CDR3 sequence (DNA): TGTGCCAGCTCACCGGGACAGCGGAACAATGAGCAGTTCTTC.

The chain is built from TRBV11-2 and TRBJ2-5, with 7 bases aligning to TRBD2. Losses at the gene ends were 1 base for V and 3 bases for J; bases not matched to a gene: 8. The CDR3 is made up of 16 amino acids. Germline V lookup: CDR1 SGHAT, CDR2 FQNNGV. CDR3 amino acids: CASSLAQSGAKETQYF. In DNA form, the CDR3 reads TGTGCCAGCAGCTTAGCCCAGAGCGGGGCCAAAGAGACCCAGTACTTC.

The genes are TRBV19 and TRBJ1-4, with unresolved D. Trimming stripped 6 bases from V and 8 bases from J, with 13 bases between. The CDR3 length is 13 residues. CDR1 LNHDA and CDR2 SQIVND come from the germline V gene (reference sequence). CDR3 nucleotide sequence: TGTGCCAGTAGCGAGCCAGCGGACGAAAAACTGTTTTTT. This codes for CASSEPADEKLFF.

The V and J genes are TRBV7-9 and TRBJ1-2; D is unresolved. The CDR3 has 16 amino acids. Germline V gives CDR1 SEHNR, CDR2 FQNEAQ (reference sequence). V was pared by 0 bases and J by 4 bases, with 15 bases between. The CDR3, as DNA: TGTGCCAGCAGCTTAGCGCTAAGGGCGGGGTTCTATGGCTACACCTTC. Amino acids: CASSLALRAGFYGYTF.

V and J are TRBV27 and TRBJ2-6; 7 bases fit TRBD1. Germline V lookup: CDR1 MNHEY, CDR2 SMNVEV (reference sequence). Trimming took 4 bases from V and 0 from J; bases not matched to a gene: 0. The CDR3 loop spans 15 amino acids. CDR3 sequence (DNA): TGTGCCAGCAGTTGGGACAGCTCTGGGGCCAACGTCCTGACTTTC. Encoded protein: CASSWDSSGANVLTF.